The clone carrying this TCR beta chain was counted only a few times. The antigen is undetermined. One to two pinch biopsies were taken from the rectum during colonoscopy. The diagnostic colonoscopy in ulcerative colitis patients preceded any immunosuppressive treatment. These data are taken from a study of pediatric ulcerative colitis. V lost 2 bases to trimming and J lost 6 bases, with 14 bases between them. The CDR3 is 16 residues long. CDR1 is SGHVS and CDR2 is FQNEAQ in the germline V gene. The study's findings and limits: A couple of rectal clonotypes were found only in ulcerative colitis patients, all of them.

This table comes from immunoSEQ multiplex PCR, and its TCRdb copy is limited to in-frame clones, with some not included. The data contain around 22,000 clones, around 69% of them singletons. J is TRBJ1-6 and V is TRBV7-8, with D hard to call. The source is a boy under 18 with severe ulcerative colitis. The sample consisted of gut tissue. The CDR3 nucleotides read TGTGCCAGCAGCTTATCCGGACTTCGGTCTAATTCACCCCTCCACTTT. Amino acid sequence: CASSLSGLRSNSPLHF.